The 9 T cell receptor beta chains presented below share a single source sample, sequenced in a study of T-cell reconstitution after alpha-beta-depleted transplantation in children. Unique molecular identifiers were used in preparing the TCRbeta library. MiXCR, run by TCRdb on the PCR reads, gives a single entry per CDR3 protein. The sample holds a few hundred thousand distinct CDR3 sequences, about 40% seen once. The sample consisted of PBMCs, taken before TCRalphabeta/CD19-depleted stem cell transplant. These receptor sequences come from a girl aged 2 to 9 with aplastic anemia, due to receive a stem cell transplant.

This chain links TRBV6-5 with TRBJ2-2; 7 bases are a match to TRBD2. This CDR3 has 15 residues. CDR1 is MNHEY, CDR2 SVGAGI, per germline. After removal of 2 bases from V and 5 bases from J, the junction contained 5 bases not matched to a gene. The CDR3 nucleotides read TGTGCCAGCAGTTACCTCGGGGGGTCTACCGGGGAGCTGTTTTTT. It yields the protein CASSYLGGSTGELFF.

The chain combines TRBV20-1 with TRBJ1-4, with D hard to call. Germline-derived CDR1 and CDR2 are DFQATT and SNEGSKA (reference sequence). Trimming removed 3 bases from V and 5 bases from J, with 10 bases in between. This CDR3 is 13 amino acids long. CDR3 region: CSASWSSNEKLFF. The DNA for the CDR3 is TGCAGTGCTAGTTGGAGTTCCAATGAAAAACTGTTTTTT.

This clonotype was found many times. This sequence joins TRBV6-5 and TRBJ1-6; 7 bases agree with TRBD1. Germline lookup yields CDR1 MNHEY and CDR2 SVGAGI. V dropped 0 bases and J dropped 6; count of bases not matched to a gene: 2. The CDR3 is made up of 15 amino acids. CDR3: CASSYSGQSNSPLHF. CDR3 nucleotides: TGTGCCAGCAGTTACTCGGGACAGTCTAATTCACCCCTCCACTTT.

The chain combines TRBV28 with TRBJ2-5; the D gene is possibly TRBD1 (5 bases). Germline CDR1 reads MDHEN; CDR2 reads SYDVKM. This CDR3 comprises 15 residues. Trimming took 5 bases from V and 0 from J, leaving 13 bases between them. The CDR3 region is CASSASQGHQETQYF. In nucleotides, the CDR3 is TGTGCCAGCAGTGCCTCCCAGGGCCACCAAGAGACCCAGTACTTC. Filled out from reference TRBV28 and TRBJ2-5, the complete variable domain reads DVKVTQSSRYLVKRTGEKVFLECVQDMDHENMFWYRQDPGLGLRLIYFSYDVKMKEKGDIPEGYSVSREKKERFSLILESASTNQTSMYLCASSASQGHQETQYFGPGTRLLVL.

V gene TRBV4-2 combines with J gene TRBJ2-7; TRBD2 might be the D (5 bases). The CDR3 runs to 15 residues. Trimming cost V 0 bases and J 2 bases, with 11 bases left between them. Germline-derived CDR1 and CDR2 are LGHNA and YNFKEQ. In DNA form, the CDR3 reads TGTGCCAGCAGCCAAGAGTTGCGGGCAACCTACGAGCAGTACTTC. This translates into CASSQELRATYEQYF.

V is TRBV6-1 and J is TRBJ1-4; the D gene is possibly TRBD1 (5 bases). The CDR3 is 17 residues long. The V gene's germline CDR1 is MNHNS and CDR2 SASEGT. Trimming removed 6 bases at V and 7 bases at J, with 24 bases between. The DNA for the CDR3 is TGTGCCAGCAGCCTCCGTCCCCTACAGGATTGGGGTGAAAAACTGTTTTTT. Protein: CASSLRPLQDWGEKLFF.

The sample holds many counts of this clonotype. The chain has TRBV10-3 and TRBJ2-7; D perhaps matches TRBD1 (8 bases). Germline-derived CDR1 and CDR2 are ENHRY and SYGVKD. This CDR3 comprises 12 residues. Trimming took 11 bases from V and 6 from J, leaving 17 bases between them. CDR3 DNA: TGTGCCGCCACGACAGGGGAGGGCGAGCAGTACTTC. This encodes CAATTGEGEQYF.

The chain joins TRBV12-3 or TRBV12-4 to TRBJ2-3, with 7 bases identical to TRBD2. CDR3 length: 14 amino acids. J was trimmed by 2 bases and V by 3 bases; bases with no gene match: 2. CDR3 loop: CASSFGTITDTQYF. CDR3 DNA: TGTGCCAGCAGTTTTGGGACTATCACAGATACGCAGTATTTT.

This chain connects TRBV5-1 to TRBJ2-2, with D possibly being TRBD1 or TRBD2 (6 bases each). With 3 bases removed from V and 3 bases from J, the gap between germline ends came to 15 bases. This CDR3 comprises 16 residues. Germline loops: CDR1 SGHRS, CDR2 YFSETQ. CDR3 bases: TGCGCCAGCAGCTCTGGACGGGGGCTTGACACCGGGGAGCTGTTTTTT. Its translation: CASSSGRGLDTGELFF.